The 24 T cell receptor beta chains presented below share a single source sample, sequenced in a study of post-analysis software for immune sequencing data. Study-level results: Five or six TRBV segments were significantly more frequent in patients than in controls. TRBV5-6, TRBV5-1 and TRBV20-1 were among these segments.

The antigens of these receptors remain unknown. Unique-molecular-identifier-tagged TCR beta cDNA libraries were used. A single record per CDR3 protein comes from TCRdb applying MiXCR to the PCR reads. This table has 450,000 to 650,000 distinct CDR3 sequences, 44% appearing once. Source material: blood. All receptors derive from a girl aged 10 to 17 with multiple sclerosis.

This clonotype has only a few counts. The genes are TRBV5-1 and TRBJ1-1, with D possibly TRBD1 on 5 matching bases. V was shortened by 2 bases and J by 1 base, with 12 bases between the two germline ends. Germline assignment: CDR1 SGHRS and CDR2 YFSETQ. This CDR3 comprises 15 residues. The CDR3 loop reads CASSFDSLTNTEAFF. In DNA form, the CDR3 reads TGCGCCAGCAGCTTCGACAGCCTCACGAACACTGAAGCTTTCTTT.

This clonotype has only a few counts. CDR3 residues: CASSVEMNTEAFF. For the CDR3, the DNA is TGTGCCAGCAGCGTCGAAATGAACACTGAAGCTTTCTTT. V and J are TRBV9 and TRBJ1-1; D unclear. Germline V gene lookup returns CDR1 SGDLS and CDR2 YYNGEE. The CDR3 has 13 residues. V dropped 2 bases and J dropped 0 bases, with 5 bases sitting between them.

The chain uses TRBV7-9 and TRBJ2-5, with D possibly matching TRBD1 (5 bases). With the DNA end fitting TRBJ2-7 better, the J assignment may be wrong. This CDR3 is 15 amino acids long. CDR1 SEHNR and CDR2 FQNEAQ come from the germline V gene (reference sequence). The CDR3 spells CASSLETLTGSEQYF. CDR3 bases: TGTGCCAGCAGCTTAGAAACCCTAACAGGCTCCGAGCAGTACTTC.

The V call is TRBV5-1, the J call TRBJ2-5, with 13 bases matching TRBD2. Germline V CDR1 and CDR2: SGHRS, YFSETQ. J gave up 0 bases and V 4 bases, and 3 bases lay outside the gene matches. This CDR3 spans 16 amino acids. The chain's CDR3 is CASSLGTSGNQETQYF. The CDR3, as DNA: TGCGCCAGCAGCCTGGGGACTAGCGGGAACCAAGAGACCCAGTACTTC.

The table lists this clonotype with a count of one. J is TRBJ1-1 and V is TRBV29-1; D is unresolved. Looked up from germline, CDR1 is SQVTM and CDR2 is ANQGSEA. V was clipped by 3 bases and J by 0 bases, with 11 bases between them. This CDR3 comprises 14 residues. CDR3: CSVDDGGVNTEAFF. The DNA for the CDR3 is TGCAGCGTTGACGACGGAGGAGTGAACACTGAAGCTTTCTTT.

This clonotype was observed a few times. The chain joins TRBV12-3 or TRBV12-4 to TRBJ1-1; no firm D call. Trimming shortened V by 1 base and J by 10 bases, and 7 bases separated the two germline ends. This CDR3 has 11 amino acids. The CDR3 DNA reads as TGTGCCAGCAGTTTAGGGGCCGCAGCTTTCTTT. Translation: CASSLGAAAFF.

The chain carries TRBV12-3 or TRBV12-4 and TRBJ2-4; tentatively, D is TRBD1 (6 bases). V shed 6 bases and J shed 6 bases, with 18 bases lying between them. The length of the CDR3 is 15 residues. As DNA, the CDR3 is TGTGCCAGCAGCAAAGACAGGCCCATAATAAACATTCAGTACTTC. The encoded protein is CASSKDRPIINIQYF.

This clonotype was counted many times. The CDR3 DNA sequence: TGTGCCAGCAGTTTAGGGCTAGCGGGTGAGCAGTACTTC. The encoded protein is CASSLGLAGEQYF. The chain uses TRBV12-3 or TRBV12-4 and TRBJ2-7, with 8 bases lining up with TRBD2. The CDR3 is 13 residues long. V gave up 1 base and J gave up 7 bases; unmatched junction bases: 3.

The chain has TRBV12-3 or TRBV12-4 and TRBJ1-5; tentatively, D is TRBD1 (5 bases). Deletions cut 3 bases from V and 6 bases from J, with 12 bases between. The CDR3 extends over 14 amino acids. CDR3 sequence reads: CASSLPRDVQPQHF. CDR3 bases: TGTGCCAGCAGTTTGCCCAGGGACGTTCAGCCCCAGCATTTT.

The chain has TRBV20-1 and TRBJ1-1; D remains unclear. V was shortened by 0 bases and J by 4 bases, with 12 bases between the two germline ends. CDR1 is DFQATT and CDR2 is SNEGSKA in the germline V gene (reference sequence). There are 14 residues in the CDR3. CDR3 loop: CSAREGRTSTEAFF. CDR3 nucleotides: TGCAGTGCTAGAGAGGGAAGGACCAGCACTGAAGCTTTCTTT.

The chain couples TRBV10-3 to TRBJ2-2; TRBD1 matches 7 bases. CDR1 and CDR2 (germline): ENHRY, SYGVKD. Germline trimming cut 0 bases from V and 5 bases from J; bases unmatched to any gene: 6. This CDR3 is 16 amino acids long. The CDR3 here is CAISESKGAVTGELFF. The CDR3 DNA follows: TGTGCCATCAGTGAGTCGAAGGGGGCAGTTACCGGGGAGCTGTTTTTT.

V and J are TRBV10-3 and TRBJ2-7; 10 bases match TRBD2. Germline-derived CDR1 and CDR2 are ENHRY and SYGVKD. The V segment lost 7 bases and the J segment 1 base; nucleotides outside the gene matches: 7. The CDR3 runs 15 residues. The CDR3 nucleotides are TGTGCCATCAAAAGGACTAGCGGAGCTTCCTACGAGCAGTACTTC. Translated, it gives CAIKRTSGASYEQYF.

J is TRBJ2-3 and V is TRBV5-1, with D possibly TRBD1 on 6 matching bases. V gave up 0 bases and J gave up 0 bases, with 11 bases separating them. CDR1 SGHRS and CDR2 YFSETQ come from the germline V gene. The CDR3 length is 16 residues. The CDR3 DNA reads TGCGCCAGCAGCTTGGCCCCGACAGGAAGCACAGATACGCAGTATTTT. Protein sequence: CASSLAPTGSTDTQYF. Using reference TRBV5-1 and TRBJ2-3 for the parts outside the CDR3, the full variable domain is KAGVTQTPRYLIKTRGQQVTLSCSPISGHRSVSWYQQTPGQGLQFLFEYFSETQRNKGNFPGRFSGRQFSNSRSEMNVSTLELGDSALYLCASSLAPTGSTDTQYFGPGTRLTVL.

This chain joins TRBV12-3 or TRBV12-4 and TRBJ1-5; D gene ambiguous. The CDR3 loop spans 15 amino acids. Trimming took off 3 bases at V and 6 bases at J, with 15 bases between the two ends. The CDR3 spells CASSFREDPGQPQHF. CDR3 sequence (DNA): TGTGCCAGCAGTTTTCGGGAGGATCCCGGTCAGCCCCAGCATTTT.

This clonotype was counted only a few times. CDR3 protein: CASSPKKSGDRRYEQYF. CDR3 in DNA: TGCGCCAGCAGCCCAAAAAAATCCGGGGACAGACGTTACGAGCAGTACTTC. This rearrangement joins TRBV5-1 to TRBJ2-7; 7 nucleotides align to TRBD1. The CDR3 length is 17 residues. V was clipped by 4 bases and J by 4 bases; unmatched bases: 17. CDR1 SGHRS and CDR2 YFSETQ come from the germline V gene.

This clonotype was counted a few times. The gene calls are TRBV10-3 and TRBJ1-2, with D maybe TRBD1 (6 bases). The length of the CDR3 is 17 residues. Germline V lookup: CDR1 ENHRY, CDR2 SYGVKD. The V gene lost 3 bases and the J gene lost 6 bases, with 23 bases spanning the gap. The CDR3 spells CAISDPREDRSMDGYTF. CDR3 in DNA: TGTGCCATCAGTGACCCCCGTGAAGACAGGTCGATGGATGGCTACACCTTC.

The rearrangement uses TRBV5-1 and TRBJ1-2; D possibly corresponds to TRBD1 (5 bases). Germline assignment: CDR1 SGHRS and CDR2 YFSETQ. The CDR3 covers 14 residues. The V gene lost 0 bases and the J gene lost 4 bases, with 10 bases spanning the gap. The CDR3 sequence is CASSLETRVYGYTF. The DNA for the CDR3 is TGCGCCAGCAGCTTGGAGACCAGGGTCTATGGCTACACCTTC. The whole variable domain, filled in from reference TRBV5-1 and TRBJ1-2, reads KAGVTQTPRYLIKTRGQQVTLSCSPISGHRSVSWYQQTPGQGLQFLFEYFSETQRNKGNFPGRFSGRQFSNSRSEMNVSTLELGDSALYLCASSLETRVYGYTFGSGTRLTVV.

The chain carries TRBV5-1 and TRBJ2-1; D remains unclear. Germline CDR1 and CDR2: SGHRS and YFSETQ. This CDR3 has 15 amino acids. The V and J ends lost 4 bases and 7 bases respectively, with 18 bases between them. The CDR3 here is CASSPDGNNVNEQFF. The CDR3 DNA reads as TGCGCCAGCAGCCCGGACGGCAACAATGTAAATGAGCAGTTCTTC.

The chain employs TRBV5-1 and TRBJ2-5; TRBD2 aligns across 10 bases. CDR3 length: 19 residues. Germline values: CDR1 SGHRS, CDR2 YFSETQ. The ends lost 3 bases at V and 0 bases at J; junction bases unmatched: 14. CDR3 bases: TGCGCCAGCAGCTCTATCTCGGAGCGGGGGGGGGAGTACCAAGAGACCCAGTACTTC. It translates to CASSSISERGGEYQETQYF. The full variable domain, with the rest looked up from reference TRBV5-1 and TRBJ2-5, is KAGVTQTPRYLIKTRGQQVTLSCSPISGHRSVSWYQQTPGQGLQFLFEYFSETQRNKGNFPGRFSGRQFSNSRSEMNVSTLELGDSALYLCASSSISERGGEYQETQYFGPGTRLLVL.

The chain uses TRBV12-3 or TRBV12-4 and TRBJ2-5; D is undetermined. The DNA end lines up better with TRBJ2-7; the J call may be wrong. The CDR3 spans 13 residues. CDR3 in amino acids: CASSLALLSEQYF. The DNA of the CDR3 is TGTGCCAGCAGTTTAGCCTTATTATCCGAGCAGTACTTC.

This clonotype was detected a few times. The CDR3 sequence is CASSYSALPQDYGYTF. In DNA, the CDR3 is TGTGCCAGCAGTTACTCCGCCTTACCTCAGGACTATGGCTACACCTTC. The chain couples TRBV6-5 to TRBJ1-2; no firm D call. CDR1 is MNHEY and CDR2 is SVGAGI in the germline V gene. The CDR3 spans 16 residues. V lost 0 bases and J lost 3, with 14 bases in between.

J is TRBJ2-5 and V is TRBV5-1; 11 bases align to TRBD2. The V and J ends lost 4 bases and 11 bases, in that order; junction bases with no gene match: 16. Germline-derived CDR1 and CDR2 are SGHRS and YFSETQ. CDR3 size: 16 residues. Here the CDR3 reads CASSPLAGVVNNEQYF. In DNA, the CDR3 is TGCGCCAGCAGCCCACTAGCGGGAGTGGTCAACAATGAGCAGTACTTC.

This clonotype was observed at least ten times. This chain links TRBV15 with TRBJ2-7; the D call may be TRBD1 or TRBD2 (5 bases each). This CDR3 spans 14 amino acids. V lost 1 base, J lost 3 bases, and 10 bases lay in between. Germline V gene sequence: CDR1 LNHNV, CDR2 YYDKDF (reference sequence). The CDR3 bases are TGTGCCACCAGCAGAGTAGGGGACGGCTACGAGCAGTACTTC. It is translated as CATSRVGDGYEQYF.

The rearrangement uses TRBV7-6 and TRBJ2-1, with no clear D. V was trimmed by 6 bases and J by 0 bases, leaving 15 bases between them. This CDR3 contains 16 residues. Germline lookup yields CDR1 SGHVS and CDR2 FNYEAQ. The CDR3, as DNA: TGTGCCAGCAGTCCACCCCGGGCCAGCTCCTACAATGAGCAGTTCTTC. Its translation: CASSPPRASSYNEQFF.